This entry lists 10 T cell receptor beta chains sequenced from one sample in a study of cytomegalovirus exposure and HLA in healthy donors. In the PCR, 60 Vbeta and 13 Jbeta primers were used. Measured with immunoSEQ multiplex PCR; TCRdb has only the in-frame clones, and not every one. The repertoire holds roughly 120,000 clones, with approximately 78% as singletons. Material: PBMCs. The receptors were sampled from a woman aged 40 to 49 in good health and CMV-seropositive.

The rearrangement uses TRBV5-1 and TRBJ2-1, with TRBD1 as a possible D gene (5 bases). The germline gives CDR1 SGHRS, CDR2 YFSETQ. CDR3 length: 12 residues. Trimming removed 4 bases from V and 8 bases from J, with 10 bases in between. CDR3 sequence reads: CASSRTLDEQFF. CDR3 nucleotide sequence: TGCGCCAGCAGCAGGACACTTGATGAGCAGTTCTTC.

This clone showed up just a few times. CDR3 DNA: TGCGCCAGCAGTTCCGGGACAGACGGGCAAGAGACCCAGTACTTC. This encodes CASSSGTDGQETQYF. This rearrangement joins TRBV5-1 to TRBJ2-5, with 7 bases lining up with TRBD1. Germline lookup yields CDR1 SGHRS and CDR2 YFSETQ. Trimming cost V 5 bases and J 2 bases; bases outside gene matches: 9. The CDR3 is 15 amino acids. The full variable domain, with the rest looked up from reference TRBV5-1 and TRBJ2-5, is KAGVTQTPRYLIKTRGQQVTLSCSPISGHRSVSWYQQTPGQGLQFLFEYFSETQRNKGNFPGRFSGRQFSNSRSEMNVSTLELGDSALYLCASSSGTDGQETQYFGPGTRLLVL.

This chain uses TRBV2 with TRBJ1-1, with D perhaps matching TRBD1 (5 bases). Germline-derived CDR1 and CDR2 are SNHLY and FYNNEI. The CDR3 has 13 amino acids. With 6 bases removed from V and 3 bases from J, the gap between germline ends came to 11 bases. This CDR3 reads CASRTERDTEAFF. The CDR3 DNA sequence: TGTGCCAGCAGGACAGAGCGGGACACTGAAGCTTTCTTT. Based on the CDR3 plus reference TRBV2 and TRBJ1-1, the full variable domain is EPEVTQTPSHQVTQMGQEVILRCVPISNHLYFYWYRQILGQKVEFLVSFYNNEISEKSEIFDDQFSVERPDGSNFTLKIRSTKLEDSAMYFCASRTERDTEAFFGQGTRLTVV.

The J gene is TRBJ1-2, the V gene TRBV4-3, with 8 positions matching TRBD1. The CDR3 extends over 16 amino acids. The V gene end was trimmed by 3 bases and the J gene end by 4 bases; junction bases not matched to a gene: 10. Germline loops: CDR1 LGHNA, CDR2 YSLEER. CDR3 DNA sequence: TGCGCCAGCAGCCAGACGAGCCAGGGGGCGGCCTATGGCTACACCTTC. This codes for CASSQTSQGAAYGYTF.

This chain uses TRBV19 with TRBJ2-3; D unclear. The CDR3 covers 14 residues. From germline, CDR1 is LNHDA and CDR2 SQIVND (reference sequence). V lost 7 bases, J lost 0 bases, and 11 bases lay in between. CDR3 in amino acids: CASKSLPSTDTQYF. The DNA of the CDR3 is TGTGCCAGTAAATCCCTACCAAGCACAGATACGCAGTATTTT.

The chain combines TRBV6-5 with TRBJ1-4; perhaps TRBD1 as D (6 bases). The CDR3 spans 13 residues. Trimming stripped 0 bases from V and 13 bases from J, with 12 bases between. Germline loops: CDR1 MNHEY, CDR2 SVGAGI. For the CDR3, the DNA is TGTGCCAGCAGTTACTCGGGGACAATGGGACTGTTTTTT. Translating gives CASSYSGTMGLFF.

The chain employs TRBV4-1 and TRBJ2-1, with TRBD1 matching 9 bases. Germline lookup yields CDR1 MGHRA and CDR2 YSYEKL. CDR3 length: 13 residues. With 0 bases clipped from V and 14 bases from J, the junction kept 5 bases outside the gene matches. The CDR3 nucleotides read TGCGCCAGCAGCCAAGAATCCGGGACAGGGAAGTTCTTC. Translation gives CASSQESGTGKFF.

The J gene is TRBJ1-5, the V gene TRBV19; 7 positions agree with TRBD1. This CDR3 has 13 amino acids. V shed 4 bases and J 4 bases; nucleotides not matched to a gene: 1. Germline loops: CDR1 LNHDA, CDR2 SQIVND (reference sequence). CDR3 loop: CASSNRGNQPQHF. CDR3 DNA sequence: TGTGCCAGTAGTAACAGGGGTAATCAGCCCCAGCATTTT.

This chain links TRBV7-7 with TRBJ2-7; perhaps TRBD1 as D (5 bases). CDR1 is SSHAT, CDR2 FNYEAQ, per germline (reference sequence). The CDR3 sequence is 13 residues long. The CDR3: CASSSRVNNEQYF. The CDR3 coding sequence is TGTGCTAGCTCTTCCAGGGTAAACAACGAGCAGTACTTC.

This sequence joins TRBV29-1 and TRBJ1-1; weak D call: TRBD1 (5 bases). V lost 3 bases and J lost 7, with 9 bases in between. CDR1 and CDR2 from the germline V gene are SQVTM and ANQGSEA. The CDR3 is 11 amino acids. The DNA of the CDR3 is TGCAGCGTTGACTGGGGGGTTGAAGCTTTCTTT. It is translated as CSVDWGVEAFF. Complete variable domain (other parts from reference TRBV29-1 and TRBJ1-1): SAVISQKPSRDICQRGTSLTIQCQVDSQVTMMFWYRQQPGQSLTLIATANQGSEATYESGFVIDKFPISRPNLTFSTLTVSNMSPEDSSIYLCSVDWGVEAFFGQGTRLTVV.